The clone carrying this T cell receptor beta chain showed up just a few times. Its target is not known. The sample comes from a study of cytomegalovirus exposure and HLA in healthy donors. About the study: Roughly 85 million unique TCRs from HLA-typed donors made up an early data release. General study results and limits: A later analysis linked a missense DCLRE1C variant to TCR beta V- and J-gene trimming.

PCR was performed using 60 Vbeta and 13 Jbeta primers. The method was immunoSEQ multiplex PCR; TCRdb's version includes in-frame clones alone and lacks a portion of them. The sample carries more than 55,000 clones, 74% recorded once. Healthy bone marrow donors made up the cohort. What was sequenced was PBMCs. This TCR came from a woman aged 55-70 years in good health and CMV-seropositive.

The CDR3 DNA follows: TGTGCCAGCAGTGCCGCAGGCTACAGCTCCTACGAGCAGTACTTC. This translates into CASSAAGYSSYEQYF. The chain has TRBV6-1 and TRBJ2-7; D uncertain. Germline V gene lookup returns CDR1 MNHNS and CDR2 SASEGT. The V gene lost 4 bases and the J gene lost 0 bases, with 13 bases spanning the gap. The CDR3 is made up of 15 amino acids.